The present T cell receptor beta chain was sequenced within a study of glioma-infiltrating T cells. Study outcomes and limitations: Tissue-blood divergence was below expectation in non-neoplastic patients, above in gliomas.

Many counts were recorded for this clonotype. Antigen: not known. TCR alpha and beta CDR3 regions were amplified from RNA using iRepertoire nested multiplex PCR. TCRdb redid the calling of the multiplex PCR reads with MiXCR, one entry per CDR3 protein. The repertoire includes about 5,400 distinct CDR3 sequences, roughly 42% of them detected once, and approximately 22% sits in the top ten. The CDR3 extends over 17 amino acids. The V end lost 7 bases, the J end lost 6 bases, and 24 bases lay between the germline ends. Per germline, CDR1 LNHDA and CDR2 SQIVND (reference sequence). The rearrangement links TRBV19 to TRBJ2-2; possibly TRBD2 for D (6 bases). The sample consisted of glioma tissue, nonneoplastic brain tissue, or PBMCs (not recorded which). The receptor's source is a human donor with low-grade glioma or glioblastoma, undergoing nonglioma brain surgery, or in good health (not recorded which). The DNA for the CDR3 is TGTGCCAGTACGTCCTCCGGCCGGGAGATGGAATCCGGGGAGCTGTTTTTT. Protein: CASTSSGREMESGELFF.